This is a list of T cell receptor beta chains from one sample in a study of T cells in Graves' hyperthyroidism and ophthalmopathy. TCRdb analysed the multiplex PCR reads with MiXCR anew, one entry per CDR3 protein. The sample consists of fewer than 300,000 distinct CDR3 sequences, around 25% of them appearing once. Sequenced input: blood. Source of these receptors: a middle-aged man with Graves' hyperthyroidism that later progressed to Graves' ophthalmopathy. Both conserved end residues are part of each CDR3. Each record gives: J gene, clone size, V gene, D gene, CDR3 protein, CDR3 DNA. D genes are given only for firm matches. Expanded clones get a size class; other rows say once, few or many, or leave the size out.

J gene: TRBJ2-5
clone size: once
V gene: TRBV27
D gene: TRBD1
CDR3 protein: CASSFGQGAMGETQYF
CDR3 DNA: TGTGCCAGCAGTTTTGGACAGGGGGCGATGGGAGAGACCCAGTACTTC

J gene: TRBJ2-5
clone size: -
V gene: TRBV28
D gene: -
CDR3 protein: CASSRRWETQYF
CDR3 DNA: TGTGCCAGCAGTCGTCGGTGGGAGACCCAGTACTTC

J gene: TRBJ1-2
clone size: -
V gene: TRBV28
D gene: TRBD1
CDR3 protein: CASSRPSTGDDGYTF
CDR3 DNA: TGTGCCAGCAGTCGTCCCTCGACAGGGGACGATGGCTACACCTTC

J gene: TRBJ2-5
clone size: -
V gene: TRBV7-2
D gene: -
CDR3 protein: CASSLIGAETQYF
CDR3 DNA: TGTGCCAGCAGCTTAATAGGGGCGGAGACCCAGTACTTC

J gene: TRBJ2-7
clone size: many
V gene: TRBV7-6
D gene: -
CDR3 protein: CASSGGLHTYEQYF
CDR3 DNA: TGTGCCAGCAGCGGCGGACTACATACCTACGAGCAGTACTTC

J gene: TRBJ2-7
clone size: many
V gene: TRBV7-3
D gene: TRBD2
CDR3 protein: CASSPRLADPWEQYF
CDR3 DNA: TGTGCCAGCAGCCCTCGGCTAGCGGACCCTTGGGAGCAGTACTTC

J gene: TRBJ2-7
clone size: many
V gene: TRBV18
D gene: -
CDR3 protein: CASSQGQGPITEQYF
CDR3 DNA: TGTGCCAGCTCACAGGGTCAGGGGCCGATTACCGAGCAGTACTTC

J gene: TRBJ2-2
clone size: -
V gene: TRBV7-8
D gene: -
CDR3 protein: CASSGGTAGELFF
CDR3 DNA: TGTGCCAGCTCAGGAGGGACGGCCGGGGAGCTGTTTTTT

J gene: TRBJ1-2
clone size: many
V gene: TRBV7-8
D gene: -
CDR3 protein: CASSLPVGSSLYGYTF
CDR3 DNA: TGTGCCAGCAGCTTACCGGTAGGCAGCTCCCTCTATGGCTACACCTTC

J gene: TRBJ1-1
clone size: -
V gene: TRBV7-8
D gene: -
CDR3 protein: CASSPGGSVNTEAFF
CDR3 DNA: TGTGCCAGCAGCCCAGGAGGCAGCGTGAACACTGAAGCTTTCTTT

J gene: TRBJ1-1
clone size: many
V gene: TRBV7-8
D gene: TRBD1
CDR3 protein: CASTPTGGEYTEAFF
CDR3 DNA: TGTGCCAGCACTCCAACAGGGGGCGAGTACACTGAAGCTTTCTTT

J gene: TRBJ1-2
clone size: few
V gene: TRBV28
D gene: -
CDR3 protein: CASSLRGGAVNYGYTF
CDR3 DNA: TGTGCCAGCAGTTTACGGGGGGGCGCCGTTAACTATGGCTACACCTTC

J gene: TRBJ2-4
clone size: -
V gene: TRBV11-2
D gene: -
CDR3 protein: CAKDRGMAKNIQYF
CDR3 DNA: TGTGCCAAGGATAGGGGGATGGCAAAAAACATTCAGTACTTC

J gene: TRBJ2-7
clone size: many
V gene: TRBV29-1
D gene: TRBD2
CDR3 protein: CSVPKSGRNSYEQYF
CDR3 DNA: TGCAGCGTACCCAAAAGCGGGAGGAATTCCTACGAGCAGTACTTC

J gene: TRBJ2-4
clone size: many
V gene: TRBV6-5
D gene: -
CDR3 protein: CASSYTREYKNIQYF
CDR3 DNA: TGTGCCAGCAGTTACACTCGGGAATATAAAAACATTCAGTACTTC

J gene: TRBJ2-5
clone size: many
V gene: TRBV6-5
D gene: -
CDR3 protein: CASSYSGGPGLQETQYF
CDR3 DNA: TGTGCCAGCAGTTACTCGGGGGGGCCGGGACTTCAAGAGACCCAGTACTTC

J gene: TRBJ1-1
clone size: many
V gene: TRBV20-1
D gene: -
CDR3 protein: CSARASLSTLVNTEAFF
CDR3 DNA: TGCAGTGCTAGAGCTTCCTTGTCGACGCTAGTAAACACTGAAGCTTTCTTT

J gene: TRBJ2-7
clone size: many
V gene: TRBV6-2/TRBV6-3
D gene: -
CDR3 protein: CASSWPVGGLYEQYF
CDR3 DNA: TGTGCCAGCAGTTGGCCTGTGGGCGGACTGTACGAGCAGTACTTC

J gene: TRBJ2-7
clone size: -
V gene: TRBV19
D gene: TRBD2
CDR3 protein: CASSPRLAGVASSYEQYF
CDR3 DNA: TGTGCCAGTAGTCCCCGACTAGCGGGAGTTGCAAGCTCCTACGAGCAGTACTTC

J gene: TRBJ1-2
clone size: many
V gene: TRBV12-3/TRBV12-4
D gene: -
CDR3 protein: CASSLAQGFYGYTF
CDR3 DNA: TGTGCCAGCAGTTTAGCGCAGGGGTTTTATGGCTACACCTTC

J gene: TRBJ1-1
clone size: -
V gene: TRBV6-2/TRBV6-3
D gene: -
CDR3 protein: CASSYSRDTGSEAFF
CDR3 DNA: TGTGCCAGCAGTTACTCTAGGGACACGGGATCTGAAGCTTTCTTT

J gene: TRBJ2-5
clone size: -
V gene: TRBV24-1
D gene: TRBD1
CDR3 protein: CATSDRQGAQYF
CDR3 DNA: TGTGCCACCAGTGACCGCCAGGGGGCTCAGTACTTC

J gene: TRBJ2-7
clone size: many
V gene: TRBV27
D gene: -
CDR3 protein: CASATGQNYEQYF
CDR3 DNA: TGTGCCAGCGCTACGGGACAAAACTACGAGCAGTACTTC

J gene: TRBJ1-1
clone size: many
V gene: TRBV20-1
D gene: -
CDR3 protein: CSATGSRGLTEAFF
CDR3 DNA: TGCAGTGCTACCGGGTCCCGGGGGCTGACTGAAGCTTTCTTT

J gene: TRBJ2-5
clone size: many
V gene: TRBV2
D gene: TRBD1
CDR3 protein: CASGDREIGQETQYF
CDR3 DNA: TGTGCCAGCGGGGACAGGGAAATCGGGCAGGAGACCCAGTACTTC

J gene: TRBJ1-1
clone size: -
V gene: TRBV27
D gene: -
CDR3 protein: CASSERQVRGTEAFF
CDR3 DNA: TGTGCCAGCAGTGAGAGACAGGTCCGGGGCACTGAAGCTTTCTTT

J gene: TRBJ2-7
clone size: many
V gene: TRBV19
D gene: TRBD1
CDR3 protein: CASSIDDDRAEQYF
CDR3 DNA: TGTGCCAGTAGTATAGACGACGACAGGGCCGAGCAGTACTTC

J gene: TRBJ2-4
clone size: -
V gene: TRBV6-1
D gene: TRBD1
CDR3 protein: CASSRRDRGRNIQYF
CDR3 DNA: TGTGCCAGCAGTCGCCGGGACAGGGGGCGGAACATTCAGTACTTC

J gene: TRBJ1-1
clone size: few
V gene: TRBV6-1
D gene: -
CDR3 protein: CASRPRTVNTEAFF
CDR3 DNA: TGTGCCAGCAGGCCCAGGACAGTCAACACTGAAGCTTTCTTT

J gene: TRBJ2-7
clone size: once
V gene: TRBV27
D gene: -
CDR3 protein: CASSTRDRTYEQYF
CDR3 DNA: TGTGCCAGCAGTACCCGAGACAGGACCTACGAGCAGTACTTC

J gene: TRBJ2-7
clone size: many
V gene: TRBV10-3
D gene: TRBD2
CDR3 protein: CATKTSGRILADEQYF
CDR3 DNA: TGTGCCACCAAAACTAGCGGGAGGATTCTCGCGGACGAGCAGTACTTC

J gene: TRBJ1-1
clone size: -
V gene: TRBV10-3
D gene: -
CDR3 protein: CAIKPGGGHEAFF
CDR3 DNA: TGTGCCATCAAGCCAGGCGGCGGGCATGAAGCTTTCTTT

J gene: TRBJ1-1
clone size: -
V gene: TRBV27
D gene: TRBD1
CDR3 protein: CASSLWGQDEAFF
CDR3 DNA: TGTGCCAGCAGTTTATGGGGACAGGATGAAGCTTTCTTT

J gene: TRBJ2-2
clone size: -
V gene: TRBV5-1
D gene: -
CDR3 protein: CASSPSARNTGELFF
CDR3 DNA: TGCGCCAGCAGCCCGTCAGCGCGGAACACCGGGGAGCTGTTTTTT

J gene: TRBJ1-1
clone size: many
V gene: TRBV6-1
D gene: -
CDR3 protein: CASSEASFGAFF
CDR3 DNA: TGTGCCAGCAGTGAAGCAAGCTTCGGAGCTTTCTTT

J gene: TRBJ2-2
clone size: -
V gene: TRBV12-3/TRBV12-4
D gene: TRBD1
CDR3 protein: CASSTTGGNTGELFF
CDR3 DNA: TGTGCCAGCAGCACCACAGGGGGGAACACCGGGGAGCTGTTTTTT

J gene: TRBJ2-1
clone size: many
V gene: TRBV5-6
D gene: TRBD1
CDR3 protein: CASSFRSSGQGNGHEQFF
CDR3 DNA: TGTGCCAGCAGCTTCCGGTCGTCGGGACAGGGAAACGGCCATGAGCAGTTCTTC

J gene: TRBJ1-1
clone size: -
V gene: TRBV12-3/TRBV12-4
D gene: TRBD1
CDR3 protein: CASSSTGDEAFF
CDR3 DNA: TGTGCCAGCAGTTCCACAGGGGATGAAGCTTTCTTT

J gene: TRBJ1-1
clone size: -
V gene: TRBV5-1
D gene: TRBD1
CDR3 protein: CASSLRTGGLAFF
CDR3 DNA: TGCGCCAGCAGCTTAAGGACAGGGGGTCTGGCTTTCTTT

J gene: TRBJ1-1
clone size: many
V gene: TRBV20-1
D gene: TRBD1
CDR3 protein: CSALRQGNTEAFF
CDR3 DNA: TGCAGTGCTTTACGACAGGGGAACACTGAAGCTTTCTTT

J gene: TRBJ2-7
clone size: -
V gene: TRBV6-5
D gene: -
CDR3 protein: CASSYVSSANEQYF
CDR3 DNA: TGTGCCAGCAGTTACGTATCTTCGGCCAACGAGCAGTACTTC

J gene: TRBJ1-1
clone size: many
V gene: TRBV5-1
D gene: TRBD1
CDR3 protein: CASSRRGAMNTEAFF
CDR3 DNA: TGCGCCAGCAGCCGCAGGGGGGCCATGAACACTGAAGCTTTCTTT